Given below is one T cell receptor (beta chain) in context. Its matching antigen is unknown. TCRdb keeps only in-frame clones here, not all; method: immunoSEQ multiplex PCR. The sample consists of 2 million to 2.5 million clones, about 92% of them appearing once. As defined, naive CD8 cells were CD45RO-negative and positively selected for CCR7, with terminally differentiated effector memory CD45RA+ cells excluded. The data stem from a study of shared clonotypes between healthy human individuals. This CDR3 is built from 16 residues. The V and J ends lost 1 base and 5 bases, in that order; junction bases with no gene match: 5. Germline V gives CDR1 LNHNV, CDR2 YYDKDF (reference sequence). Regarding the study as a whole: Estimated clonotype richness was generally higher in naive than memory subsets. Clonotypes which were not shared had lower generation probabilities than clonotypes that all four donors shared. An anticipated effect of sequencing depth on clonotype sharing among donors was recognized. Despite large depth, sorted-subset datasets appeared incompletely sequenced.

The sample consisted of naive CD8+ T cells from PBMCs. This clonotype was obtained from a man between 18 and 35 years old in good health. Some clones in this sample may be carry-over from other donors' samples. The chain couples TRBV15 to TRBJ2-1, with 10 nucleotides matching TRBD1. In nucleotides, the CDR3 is TGTGCCACCAGCAGAGGTCGGGACAGGGGAGACAATGAGCAGTTCTTC. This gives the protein CATSRGRDRGDNEQFF.